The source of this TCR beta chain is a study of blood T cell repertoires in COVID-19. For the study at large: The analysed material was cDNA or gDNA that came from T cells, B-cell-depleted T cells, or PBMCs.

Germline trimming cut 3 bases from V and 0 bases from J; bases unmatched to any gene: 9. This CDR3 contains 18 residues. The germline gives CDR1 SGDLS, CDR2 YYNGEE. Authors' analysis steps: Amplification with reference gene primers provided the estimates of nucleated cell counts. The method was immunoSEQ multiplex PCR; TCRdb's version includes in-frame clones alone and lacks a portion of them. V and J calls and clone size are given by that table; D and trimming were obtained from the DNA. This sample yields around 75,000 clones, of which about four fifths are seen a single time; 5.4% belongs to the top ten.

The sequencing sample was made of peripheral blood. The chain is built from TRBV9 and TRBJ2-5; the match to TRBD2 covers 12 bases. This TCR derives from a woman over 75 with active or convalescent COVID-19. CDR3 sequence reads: CASSAGLAGSGNQETQYF. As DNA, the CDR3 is TGTGCCAGCAGCGCTGGACTAGCGGGGTCCGGGAACCAAGAGACCCAGTACTTC.